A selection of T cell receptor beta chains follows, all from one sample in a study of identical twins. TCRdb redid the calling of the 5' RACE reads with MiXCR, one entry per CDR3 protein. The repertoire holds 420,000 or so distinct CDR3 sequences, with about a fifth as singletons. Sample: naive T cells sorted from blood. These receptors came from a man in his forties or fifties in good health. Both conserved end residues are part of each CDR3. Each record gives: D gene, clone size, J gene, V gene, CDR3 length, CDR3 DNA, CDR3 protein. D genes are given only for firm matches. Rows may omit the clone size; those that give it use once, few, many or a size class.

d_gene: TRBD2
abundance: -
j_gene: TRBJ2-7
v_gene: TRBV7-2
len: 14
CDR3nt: TGTGCCAGCAGCTTATGGGCTAGCGGCTACGAGCAGTACTTC
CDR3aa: CASSLWASGYEQYF

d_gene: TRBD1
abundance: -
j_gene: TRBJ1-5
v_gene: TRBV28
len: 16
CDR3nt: TGTGCCAGCAGTTTCAGGGGGCGAGGCAGCAATCAGCCCCAGCATTTT
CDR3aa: CASSFRGRGSNQPQHF

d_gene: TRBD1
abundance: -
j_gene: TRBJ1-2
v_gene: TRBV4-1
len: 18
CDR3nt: TGCGCCAGCAGCCAAGATTTGTTTCTGGAACAGGGGGCGAGGGGCTACACCTTC
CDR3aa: CASSQDLFLEQGARGYTF

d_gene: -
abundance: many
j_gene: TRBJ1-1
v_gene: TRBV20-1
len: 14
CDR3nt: TGCAGTGCCCGGTTAGGGGGGAAGAACACTGAAGCTTTCTTT
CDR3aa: CSARLGGKNTEAFF

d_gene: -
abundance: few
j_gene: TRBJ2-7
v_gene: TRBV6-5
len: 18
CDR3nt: TGTGCCAGCAGTTACTCGAGGTCTTTCGGCAGGTCGAACTACGAGCAGTACTTC
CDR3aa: CASSYSRSFGRSNYEQYF

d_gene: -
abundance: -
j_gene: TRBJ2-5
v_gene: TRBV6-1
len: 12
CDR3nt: TGTGCCAGCAGTGTGGTTTATGAGACCCAGTACTTC
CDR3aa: CASSVVYETQYF

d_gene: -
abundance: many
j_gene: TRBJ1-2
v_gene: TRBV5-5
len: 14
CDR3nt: TGTGCCAGCAGCTTAGCAGGGGTGGACTATGGCTACACCTTC
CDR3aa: CASSLAGVDYGYTF

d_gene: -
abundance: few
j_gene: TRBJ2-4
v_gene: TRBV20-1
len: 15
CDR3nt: TGCAGTGCTAGACCTAGAGGGGGGCGCAGCAACATTCAGTACTTC
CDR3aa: CSARPRGGRSNIQYF

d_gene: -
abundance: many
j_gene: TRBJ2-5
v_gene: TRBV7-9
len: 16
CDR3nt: TGTGCCAGCAGCTTAGTCCGGGGTCGCCCCCAAGAGACCCAGTACTTC
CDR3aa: CASSLVRGRPQETQYF

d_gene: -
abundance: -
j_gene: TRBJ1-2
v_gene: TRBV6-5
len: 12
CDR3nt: TGTGCCAGCAGGGAGTCTAACTATGGCTACACCTTC
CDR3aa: CASRESNYGYTF

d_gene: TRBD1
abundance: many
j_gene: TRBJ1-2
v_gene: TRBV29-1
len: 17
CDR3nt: TGCAGCGTTGAAGATCAGGGTGGGACAGGGCATGACTATGGCTACACCTTC
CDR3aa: CSVEDQGGTGHDYGYTF

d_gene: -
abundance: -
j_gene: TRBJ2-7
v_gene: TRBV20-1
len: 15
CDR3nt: TGCAGTGCTAGAGACGGCAGCCTCAGCTCCTACGAGCAGTACTTC
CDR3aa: CSARDGSLSSYEQYF

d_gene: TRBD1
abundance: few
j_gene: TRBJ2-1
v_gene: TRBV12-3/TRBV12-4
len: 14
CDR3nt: TGTGCCAGCAGACGGACAGGGGAATACAATGAGCAGTTCTTC
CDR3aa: CASRRTGEYNEQFF

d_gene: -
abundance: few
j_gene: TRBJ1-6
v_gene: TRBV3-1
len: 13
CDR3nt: TGTGCCAGCAGCCAAGTTGGAAATTCACCCCTCCACTTT
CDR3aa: CASSQVGNSPLHF

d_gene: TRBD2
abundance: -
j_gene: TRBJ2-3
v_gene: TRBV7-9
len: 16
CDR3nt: TGTGCCAGCAGCTTAGCAGCGGGGGGAAGCACAGATACGCAGTATTTT
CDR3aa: CASSLAAGGSTDTQYF

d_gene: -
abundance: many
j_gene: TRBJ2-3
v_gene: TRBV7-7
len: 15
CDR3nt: TGTGCCAGCAGCCTGGGACTCTCTAGCACAGATACGCAGTATTTT
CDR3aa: CASSLGLSSTDTQYF

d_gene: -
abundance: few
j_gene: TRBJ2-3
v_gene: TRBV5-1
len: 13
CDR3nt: TGCGCCAGCAGCCCCTCTGGTGTTGATACGCAGTATTTT
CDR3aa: CASSPSGVDTQYF

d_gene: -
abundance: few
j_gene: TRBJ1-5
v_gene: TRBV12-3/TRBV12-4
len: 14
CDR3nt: TGTGCCAGCAGTTACAGAGGGCCGGATCAGCCCCAGCATTTT
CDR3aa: CASSYRGPDQPQHF

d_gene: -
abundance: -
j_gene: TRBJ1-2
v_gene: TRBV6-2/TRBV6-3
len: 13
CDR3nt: TGTGCCAGCAGTTACCCAGTCTACTATGGCTACACCTTC
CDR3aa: CASSYPVYYGYTF

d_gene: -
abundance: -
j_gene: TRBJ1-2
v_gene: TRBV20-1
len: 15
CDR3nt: TGCAGTGCTAGACCAGACAGACGGGCTAACTATGGCTACACCTTC
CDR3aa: CSARPDRRANYGYTF

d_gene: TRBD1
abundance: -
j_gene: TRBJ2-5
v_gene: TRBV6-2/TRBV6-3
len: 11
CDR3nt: TGTACTACAGGGGCTCGGGAGACCCAGTACTTC
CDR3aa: CTTGARETQYF

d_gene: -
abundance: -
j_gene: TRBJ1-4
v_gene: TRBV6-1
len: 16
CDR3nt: TGTGCCAGCAGCAACACGGTCGCGGGTTTGGGTGAAAAACTGTTTTTT
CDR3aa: CASSNTVAGLGEKLFF

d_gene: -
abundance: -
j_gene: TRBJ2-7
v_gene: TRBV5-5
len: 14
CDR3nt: TGTGCCAGCAGCATGGGAGCCTCCTGGGACGAGCAGTACTTC
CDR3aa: CASSMGASWDEQYF

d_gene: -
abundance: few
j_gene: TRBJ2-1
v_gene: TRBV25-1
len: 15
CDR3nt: TGTGCCAGCAGTGAATTTGGACAGAGCTACAATGAGCAGTTCTTC
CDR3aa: CASSEFGQSYNEQFF

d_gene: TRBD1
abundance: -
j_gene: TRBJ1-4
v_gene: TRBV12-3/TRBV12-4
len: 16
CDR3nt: TGTGCCAGCAGCTGGACAGGGAGGGTCACTAATGAAAAACTGTTTTTT
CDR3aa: CASSWTGRVTNEKLFF

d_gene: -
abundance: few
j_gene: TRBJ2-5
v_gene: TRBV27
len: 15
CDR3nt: TGTGCCAGCAGCCTTAATTATAGGAGGTCAGAGACCCAGTACTTC
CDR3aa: CASSLNYRRSETQYF

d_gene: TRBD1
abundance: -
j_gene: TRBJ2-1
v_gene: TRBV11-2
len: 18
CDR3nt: TGTGCCAGCGTGAGCGGGACAGGGGTCTTAAGCTCCTACAATGAGCAGTTCTTC
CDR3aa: CASVSGTGVLSSYNEQFF

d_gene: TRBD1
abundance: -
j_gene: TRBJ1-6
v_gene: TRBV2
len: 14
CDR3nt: TGTGCCAGCAGCCCGGGACAGACTAATTCACCCCTCCACTTT
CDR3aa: CASSPGQTNSPLHF

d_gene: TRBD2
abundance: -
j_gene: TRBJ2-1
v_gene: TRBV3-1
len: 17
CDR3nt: TGTGCCAGCAGCCAGACGCGGCTAGCGGCTGTCTACAATGAGCAGTTCTTC
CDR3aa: CASSQTRLAAVYNEQFF